Below are 7 T cell receptor beta chains sequenced from a single sample in a study of blood T cells in healthy people across ages. A second about 6 to 12 cycle PCR used barcoded and J-beta primers. TCRdb analysed the 5' RACE reads with MiXCR anew, one entry per CDR3 protein. The table lists 1.5 million to 1.8 million distinct CDR3 sequences, approximately 43% of them singletons. The sequenced material came from blood. These receptors all stem from a woman aged 18-29 years in good health.

Note on this clonotype: At one boundary the junction diverges from the germline segment, which might be a read error. The V call is TRBV5-1, the J call TRBJ2-2, with a tentative D call TRBD2 (6 bases). The CDR3 spans 16 residues. Germline-derived CDR1 and CDR2 are SGHRS and YFSETQ. As DNA, the CDR3 is TGCGCCAGCAGCCTTGAGAGGGGCACGAACACCGGGGGGCTGTTTTTT. Translated, it gives CASSLERGTNTGGLFF.

This clonotype appeared a few times. The chain joins TRBV7-9 to TRBJ2-2, with TRBD2 matching 13 bases. There are 16 residues in the CDR3. The J segment lost 6 bases and the V segment lost 5 bases, leaving 6 bases of the junction unmatched. CDR1 and CDR2 (germline): SEHNR, FQNEAQ (reference sequence). The CDR3 protein is CASSPRTSGSPGELFF. The CDR3 bases are TGTGCCAGCAGCCCGCGGACTAGCGGGAGCCCCGGGGAGCTGTTTTTT.

Turning to this clonotype: Given a much more abundant clone one base away, this may be a read error. CDR3: CASSFTGGCGYTF. CDR3 DNA sequence: TGTGCCAGCAGCTTCACAGGGGGCTGTGGCTACACCTTC. The rearrangement joins TRBV14 to TRBJ1-2; 9 bases fit TRBD1. V lost 5 bases and J lost 7; bases outside the gene matches: 5. The CDR3 extends over 13 amino acids. Germline lookup yields CDR1 SGHDN and CDR2 FVKESK.

The sample holds many counts of this clonotype. The chain couples TRBV29-1 to TRBJ2-1; D perhaps matches TRBD1 (6 bases). Per germline, CDR1 SQVTM and CDR2 ANQGSEA. The CDR3 loop spans 13 amino acids. V shed 7 bases and J shed 0 bases, with 10 bases lying between them. CDR3 sequence (DNA): TGCAGCGCCGGACAGCCCTCCTACAATGAGCAGTTCTTC. As protein: CSAGQPSYNEQFF.

This rearrangement joins TRBV7-2 to TRBJ1-2; D gene ambiguous. Germline CDR1 is SGHTA and CDR2 is FQGNSA. V was trimmed by 5 bases and J by 0 bases, leaving 13 bases between them. The CDR3 runs 15 residues. CDR3 DNA: TGTGCCAGCAGCCCCCAGGTCCGGTCTAACTATGGCTACACCTTC. This gives the protein CASSPQVRSNYGYTF.

Of note for this clonotype: The junction and the germline gene differ at one end; a read error may be behind it. The chain has TRBV7-7 and TRBJ2-5; 11 nucleotides match TRBD2. Germline V gives CDR1 SSHAT, CDR2 FNYEAQ (reference sequence). The length of the CDR3 is 16 residues. For the CDR3, the DNA is TGTGCTAGCAGCTTAACAATGGGACTAGCGGTCAATGAGCAGTACTTC. Residues: CASSLTMGLAVNEQYF. Full variable domain (outside the CDR3, taken from reference TRBV7-7 and TRBJ2-5): GAGVSQSPRYKVTKRGQDVTLRCDPISSHATLYWYQQALGQGPEFLTYFNYEAQPDKSGLPSDRFSAERPEGSISTLTIQRTEQRDSAMYRCASSLTMGLAVNEQYFGPGTRLLVL.

V usage is TRBV6-2 or TRBV6-3 and J usage is TRBJ1-6, with no clear D. This CDR3 is built from 12 residues. CDR1 MNHEY and CDR2 SVGEGT come from the germline V gene. V was shortened by 5 bases and J by 13 bases, with 12 bases between the two germline ends. CDR3: CASSLTLWPLHF. In DNA, the CDR3 is TGTGCCAGCAGTCTTACCTTGTGGCCCCTCCACTTT.